This TCR beta chain was identified during a study of cytomegalovirus exposure and HLA in healthy donors. Study information: Sequencing of 150 million to 200 million T cells in an earlier analysis found 95 million to 120 million unique TCR beta sequences. About 85 million unique TCR sequences came from HLA-typed donors in an early release. The study's findings and limits: Roughly uniform sequencing depth across donors was assumed, possibly incorrectly. It was in a later analysis that TCR association rates were seen to vary by HLA locus, highest for DRB1 and lowest for HLA-C.

This CDR3 region has 15 residues. CDR1 and CDR2 from the germline V gene are SGDLS and YYNGEE. The trim removed 5 bases at V and 5 bases at J, leaving 8 bases unmatched. A multiplex PCR was run with 60 Vbeta primers and 13 Jbeta primers. The table came from immunoSEQ multiplex PCR; TCRdb's copy has only in-frame clones and leaves some out. The table lists some 120,000 clones, over 15% of them singletons, with roughly 2% in the top ten. This clone was picked up a small number of times. What it binds is unknown. The chain couples TRBV9 to TRBJ2-1; 9 bases are a match to TRBD2. The clonotype was recovered from a woman under 30 in good health and CMV-seronegative. Sequencing was performed on PBMCs. The CDR3 protein is CASRGLAGKDNEQFF. The DNA of the CDR3 is TGTGCCAGCAGGGGCCTAGCGGGAAAAGACAATGAGCAGTTCTTC.